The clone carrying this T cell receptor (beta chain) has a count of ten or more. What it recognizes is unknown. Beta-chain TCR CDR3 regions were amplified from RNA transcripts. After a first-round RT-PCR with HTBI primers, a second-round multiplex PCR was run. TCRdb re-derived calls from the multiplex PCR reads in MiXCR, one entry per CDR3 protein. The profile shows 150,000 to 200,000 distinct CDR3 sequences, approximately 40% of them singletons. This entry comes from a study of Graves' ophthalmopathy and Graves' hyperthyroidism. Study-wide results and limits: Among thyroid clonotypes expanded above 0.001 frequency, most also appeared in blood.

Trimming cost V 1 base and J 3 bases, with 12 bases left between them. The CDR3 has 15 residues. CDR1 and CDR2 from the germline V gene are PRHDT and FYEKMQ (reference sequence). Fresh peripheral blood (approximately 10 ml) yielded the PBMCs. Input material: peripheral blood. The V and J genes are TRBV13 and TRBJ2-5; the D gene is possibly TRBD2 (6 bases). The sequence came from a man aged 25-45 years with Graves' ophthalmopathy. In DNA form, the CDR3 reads TGTGCCAGCAGCTTAGCGGGAGCCGCCGAAGAGACCCAGTACTTC. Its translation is CASSLAGAAEETQYF.